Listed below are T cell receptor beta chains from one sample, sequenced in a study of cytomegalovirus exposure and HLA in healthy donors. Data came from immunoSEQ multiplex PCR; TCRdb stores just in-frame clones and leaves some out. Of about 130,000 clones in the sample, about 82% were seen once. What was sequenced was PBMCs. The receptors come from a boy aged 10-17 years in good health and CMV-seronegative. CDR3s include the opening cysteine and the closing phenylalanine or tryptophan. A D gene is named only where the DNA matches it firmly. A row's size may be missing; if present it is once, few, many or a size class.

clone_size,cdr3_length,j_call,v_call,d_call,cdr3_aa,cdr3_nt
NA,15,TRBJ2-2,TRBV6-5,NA,CASSVSGLSSGELFF,TGTGCCAGCAGCGTCTCGGGACTCTCTTCCGGGGAGCTGTTTTTT
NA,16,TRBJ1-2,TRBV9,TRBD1,CASARTGGLDNYGYTF,TGTGCCAGCGCCAGGACAGGGGGATTAGATAACTATGGCTACACCTTC
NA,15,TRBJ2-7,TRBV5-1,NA,CASSLEAPSSYEQYF,TGCGCCAGCAGCTTGGAAGCGCCTAGCTCCTACGAGCAGTACTTC
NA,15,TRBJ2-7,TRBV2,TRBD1,CASSGSDRGLGGQYF,TGTGCCAGCAGTGGGAGCGACAGGGGGCTCGGTGGGCAGTACTTC
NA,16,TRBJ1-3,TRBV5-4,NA,CASSFGGLSSGNTIYF,TGTGCCAGCAGCTTCGGGGGACTGAGCTCTGGAAACACCATATATTTT
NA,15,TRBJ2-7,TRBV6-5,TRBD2,CASSYGASGDYEQYF,TGTGCCAGCAGTTACGGGGCTAGCGGGGATTACGAGCAGTACTTC
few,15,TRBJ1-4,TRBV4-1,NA,CASSLPGRENEKLFF,TGCGCCAGCAGCCTTCCAGGACGGGAGAATGAAAAACTGTTTTTT
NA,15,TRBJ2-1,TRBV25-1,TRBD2,CASSPRLADHNEQFF,TGTGCCAGCAGTCCCCGACTAGCGGATCACAATGAGCAGTTCTTC
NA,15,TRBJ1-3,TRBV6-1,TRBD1,CASSGFRDRRNTIYF,TGTGCCAGCAGTGGATTCCGGGACAGACGAAACACCATATATTTT
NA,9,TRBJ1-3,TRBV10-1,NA,CATGGTIYF,TGCGCCACGGGGGGCACCATATATTTT
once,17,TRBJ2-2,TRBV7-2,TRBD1,CASSLTGGPLNTGELFF,TGTGCCAGCAGCTTAACAGGGGGCCCCTTGAACACCGGGGAGCTGTTTTTT